Below, 6 T cell receptor beta chains from the same sample are listed, as sequenced in a study of blood T cell repertoires in COVID-19. The data were produced by immunoSEQ multiplex PCR, yet TCRdb's version contains in-frame clones alone and is incomplete. This sample has approximately 300,000 clones; around 90% occur once, and the top ten carry approximately 5%. Sequencing was performed on PBMCs or T cells enriched from blood (not recorded which). The origin of the receptors is a woman younger than 45 who had recovered from COVID-19.

This chain joins TRBV5-1 and TRBJ1-1; 8 positions agree with TRBD1. Germline assignment: CDR1 SGHRS and CDR2 YFSETQ. This CDR3 is built from 13 residues. V dropped 5 bases and J dropped 4; count of bases not matched to a gene: 4. CDR3 protein: CASRHTGGTEAFF. DNA for the CDR3: TGCGCCAGCAGGCACACAGGGGGCACTGAAGCTTTCTTT.

The rearrangement links TRBV6-1 to TRBJ2-7, with 10 bases matching TRBD1. This CDR3 region has 17 residues. The ends lost 2 bases at V and 3 bases at J; junction bases unmatched: 10. Germline V gene sequence: CDR1 MNHNS, CDR2 SASEGT. As DNA, the CDR3 is TGTGCCAGCAGTGAACACCGCCGGGACAGGGGAAGCTACGAGCAGTACTTC. Translated, it gives CASSEHRRDRGSYEQYF.

This clone showed up just a few times. The chain joins TRBV5-1 to TRBJ1-1; the match to TRBD1 covers 7 bases. V was pared by 0 bases and J by 4 bases, with 9 bases of the junction left unmatched. Germline V gives CDR1 SGHRS, CDR2 YFSETQ. This CDR3 contains 16 residues. The CDR3 sequence: CASSLGSGGAGTEAFF. Here the CDR3 DNA reads TGCGCCAGCAGCTTGGGGTCAGGGGGTGCGGGCACTGAAGCTTTCTTT.

The rearrangement links TRBV19 to TRBJ1-6; TRBD1 agrees at 11 bases. Trimming removed 7 bases from V and 9 bases from J; junction bases left unmatched: 8. Germline CDR1 is LNHDA and CDR2 is SQIVND (reference sequence). This CDR3 has 15 amino acids. The CDR3 sequence: CASTPDRGRGSPLHF. The CDR3 DNA reads TGTGCCAGTACTCCGGACAGGGGGCGAGGTTCACCCCTCCACTTT. Looking up the rest from reference TRBV19 and TRBJ1-6 gives the full variable domain: DGGITQSPKYLFRKEGQNVTLSCEQNLNHDAMYWYRQDPGQGLRLIYYSQIVNDFQKGDIAEGYSVSREKKESFPLTVTSAQKNPTAFYLCASTPDRGRGSPLHFGNGTRLTVT.

The chain links TRBV19 to TRBJ2-5; D gene unclear. Germline CDR1 reads LNHDA; CDR2 reads SQIVND (reference sequence). This CDR3 is built from 15 residues. V lost 1 base and J 1 base, leaving 10 bases between the germline ends. Here the CDR3 reads CASSIVETPQETQYF. In DNA form, the CDR3 reads TGTGCCAGTAGTATAGTGGAGACTCCCCAAGAGACCCAGTACTTC.

The V call is TRBV2, the J call TRBJ1-3; 7 bases match TRBD1. Germline loops: CDR1 SNHLY, CDR2 FYNNEI. The ends lost 6 bases at V and 0 bases at J; junction bases unmatched: 8. The CDR3 has 16 residues. The CDR3 spells CASSLQGPLSGNTIYF. The CDR3 bases are TGTGCCAGCAGCCTACAGGGGCCCCTCTCTGGAAACACCATATATTTT.